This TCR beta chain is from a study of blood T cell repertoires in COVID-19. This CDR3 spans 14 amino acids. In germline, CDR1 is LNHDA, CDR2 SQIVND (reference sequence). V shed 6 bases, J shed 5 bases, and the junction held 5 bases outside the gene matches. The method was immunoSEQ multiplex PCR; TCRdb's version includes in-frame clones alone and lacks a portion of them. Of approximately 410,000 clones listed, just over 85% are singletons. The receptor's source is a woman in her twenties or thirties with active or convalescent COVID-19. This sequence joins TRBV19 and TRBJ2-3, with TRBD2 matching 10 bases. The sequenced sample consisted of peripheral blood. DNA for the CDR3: TGTGCCAGTAGCCCACTAGCGGGAAGAGATACGCAGTATTTT. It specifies CASSPLAGRDTQYF.